These 4 T cell receptor beta chains originate from one sample sequenced in a study of early T cells in non-severe SARS-CoV-2 infection. A single record per CDR3 protein comes from TCRdb applying MiXCR to the 5' RACE reads. The sample contains 52,000 or so distinct CDR3 sequences, around 6.6% of which appear only once. The sequencing here drew on whole blood, taken at baseline. These receptors originate from an adult who was a healthcare worker with PCR-confirmed SARS-CoV-2 infection or an uninfected control (not recorded which).

This clonotype has a count of ten or more. The chain joins TRBV2 to TRBJ2-2; weak D call: TRBD2 (6 bases). The length of the CDR3 is 14 residues. Germline CDR1 SNHLY, CDR2 FYNNEI. Trimming removed 8 bases at V and 4 bases at J, with 14 bases between. Here the CDR3 reads CASSALTSTGELFF. DNA for the CDR3: TGTGCCAGCTCTGCCCTGACTAGCACCGGGGAGCTGTTTTTT.

This clonotype has ten or more counts. This rearrangement joins TRBV21-1 to TRBJ2-7; TRBD2 is taken as the D call from the table, unchecked against the DNA. TRBV21-1 is described as a pseudogene. This CDR3 is 17 amino acids long. CDR3 amino acids: CASSTMTSGGYSYEQYF. Here the CDR3 DNA reads TGTGCCAGCAGCACCATGACTAGCGGGGGGTATTCCTACGAGCAGTACTTC.

This clonotype was recorded a few times. This chain uses TRBV18 with TRBJ2-5; D not resolved. V was clipped by 2 bases and J by 3 bases, with 7 bases between them. CDR3 length equals 13 residues. Germline loops: CDR1 KGHSH, CDR2 LQKENI. CDR3 sequence: CASSPIYEETQYF. In DNA, the CDR3 is TGTGCCAGCTCACCAATCTACGAAGAGACCCAGTACTTC.

This clonotype has a count of ten or more. The chain carries TRBV20-1 and TRBJ2-3; D may correspond to TRBD1 or TRBD2 (5 bases each). V was pared by 5 bases and J by 6 bases, with 18 bases between. Germline lookup yields CDR1 DFQATT and CDR2 SNEGSKA (reference sequence). This CDR3 is 14 amino acids long. CDR3 sequence: CSARDPASADTQYF. The DNA for the CDR3 is TGCAGTGCTCGGGACCCTGCATCGGCGGATACGCAGTATTTT.